This T cell receptor (beta chain) was captured in a study of CD8 T cells in ankylosing spondylitis. TCRdb reprocessed the 5' RACE reads with MiXCR, giving one entry per CDR3 protein. The data contain about 160,000 distinct CDR3 sequences, approximately 20% of them singletons. This clonotype was counted many times. Germline CDR1 reads MNHEY; CDR2 reads SVGEGT. The CDR3 totals 16 residues. V was pared by 2 bases and J by 2 bases, with 6 bases of the junction left unmatched. This receptor was identified in a male donor with ankylosing spondylitis or in good health (not recorded which). The chain recombines TRBV6-2 or TRBV6-3 with TRBJ2-3, with TRBD2 matching 8 bases. Sequenced sample: blood, either unsorted or a sorted T cell fraction (not recorded which). The CDR3 region has the DNA TGTGCCAGCAGTTACGGAGCGGGAGTAACCACAGATACGCAGTATTTT. Protein sequence: CASSYGAGVTTDTQYF.